What follows are 7 T cell receptor beta chains derived from one specimen sequenced in a study of shared clonotypes between healthy human individuals. The assay was immunoSEQ multiplex PCR, and TCRdb's table has in-frame clones only and misses some. The sample has 2 million to 2.5 million clones, roughly 95% seen once. The source material was naive CD4+ T cells sorted from blood. The subset denotes: CD45RA+ positively selected. The source is a man younger than 35 in good health.

The chain recombines TRBV6-1 with TRBJ1-1, with 9 bases lining up with TRBD1. The CDR3 loop spans 15 amino acids. CDR1 and CDR2 (germline): MNHNS, SASEGT. The V gene end was trimmed by 4 bases and the J gene end by 5 bases; junction bases not matched to a gene: 8. The CDR3 spells CASSASGTGRTEAFF. DNA for the CDR3: TGTGCCAGCAGTGCCTCCGGGACAGGGCGGACTGAAGCTTTCTTT.

CDR3 sequence: CAWLRGGRREKLFF. The CDR3 nucleotides read TGTGCCTGGTTACGGGGGGGGCGCCGTGAAAAACTGTTTTTT. The gene calls are TRBV30 and TRBJ1-4; possibly TRBD1 for D (6 bases). With 5 bases removed from V and 7 bases from J, the gap between germline ends came to 17 bases. CDR1 and CDR2 from the germline V gene are GTSNPN and SVGIG (reference sequence). The CDR3 extends over 14 amino acids.

This rearrangement joins TRBV5-1 to TRBJ2-5; D unresolved. V was cut by 4 bases and J by 3 bases, with 13 bases left in between. The germline gives CDR1 SGHRS, CDR2 YFSETQ. This CDR3 has 14 residues. CDR3 in DNA: TGCGCCAGCAGCGCCGGACGGGCCAAAGAGACCCAGTACTTC. Protein product: CASSAGRAKETQYF.

V and J are TRBV2 and TRBJ2-5; 11 positions match TRBD2. V lost 6 bases to trimming and J lost 5 bases; unmatched junction nucleotides: 14. The CDR3 extends over 17 amino acids. Germline V lookup: CDR1 SNHLY, CDR2 FYNNEI. This CDR3 is CASSERVSGGASETQYF. For the CDR3, the DNA is TGTGCCAGCAGCGAGCGGGTTAGCGGGGGGGCTAGTGAGACCCAGTACTTC.

The chain couples TRBV5-1 to TRBJ2-7; 8 bases align to TRBD2. Germline CDR1 SGHRS, CDR2 YFSETQ. This CDR3 comprises 13 residues. The ends lost 4 bases at V and 7 bases at J; junction bases unmatched: 7. CDR3: CASSMSGGGEQYF. For the CDR3, the DNA is TGCGCCAGCAGCATGAGCGGGGGAGGAGAGCAGTACTTC.

The rearrangement links TRBV29-1 to TRBJ2-7; a weak D match, TRBD1 (6 bases). Trimming pared 3 bases from V and 4 bases from J, leaving 13 bases between. The germline V gene has CDR1 SQVTM and CDR2 ANQGSEA. CDR3 length: 13 residues. The CDR3 bases are TGCAGCGTTGATACAGGGTCTCGGTACGAGCAGTACTTC. This gives the protein CSVDTGSRYEQYF.

V gene TRBV6-6 combines with J gene TRBJ2-2; perhaps TRBD1 as D (6 bases). In germline, CDR1 is MNHNY, CDR2 SVGAGI (reference sequence). CDR3 length: 16 amino acids. The ends were cut back, 5 bases at V and 7 bases at J, with 20 bases in the middle. This CDR3 reads CASSLSTGKEGGELFF. The CDR3 nucleotides are TGTGCCAGCAGTCTTTCGACAGGAAAGGAAGGCGGGGAGCTGTTTTTT.